These 29 T cell receptor beta chains were sequenced from one sample in a study of T cell responses to AZD1222 COVID-19 vaccine. Sequencing was performed with immunoSEQ multiplex PCR; in TCRdb, only in-frame clones are kept and a portion is missing. The table records 80,000 to 90,000 clones, about 92% of them present only once. The sample here was peripheral blood, taken on day 0 of AZD1222 vaccination. These receptors were taken from an adult in good health.

The chain has TRBV27 and TRBJ2-3; D unresolved. Germline V gene data show CDR1 as MNHEY and CDR2 as SMNVEV (reference sequence). Trimming took off 2 bases at V and 2 bases at J, with 11 bases between the two ends. This CDR3 is built from 15 residues. The CDR3 reads CASSLGPTSTDTQYF. CDR3 DNA sequence: TGTGCCAGCAGTTTAGGGCCGACCTCCACAGATACGCAGTATTTT.

This rearrangement joins TRBV5-1 to TRBJ1-2, with 9 bases fitting TRBD1. V was clipped by 4 bases and J by 6 bases; unmatched bases: 16. Germline-derived CDR1 and CDR2 are SGHRS and YFSETQ. This CDR3 is built from 17 residues. The CDR3 nucleotides are TGCGCCAGCAGCCTCCGCGGGACAGGGAGGCAGGAGGATGGCTACACCTTC. Protein: CASSLRGTGRQEDGYTF. Combining the CDR3 with reference TRBV5-1 and TRBJ1-2 gives the whole variable domain KAGVTQTPRYLIKTRGQQVTLSCSPISGHRSVSWYQQTPGQGLQFLFEYFSETQRNKGNFPGRFSGRQFSNSRSEMNVSTLELGDSALYLCASSLRGTGRQEDGYTFGSGTRLTVV.

The rearrangement uses TRBV3-1 (or the pseudogene TRBV3-2) and TRBJ1-3; D unresolved. With 5 bases removed from V and 0 bases from J, the gap between germline ends came to 17 bases. The CDR3 consists of 17 residues. Germline V lookup: CDR1 LGHDT, CDR2 YNNKEL (reference sequence). The DNA for the CDR3 is TGTGCCAGCAGCACTGGAAGGGAAGCGCGCTCTGGAAACACCATATATTTT. Encoded protein: CASSTGREARSGNTIYF.

The chain recombines TRBV29-1 with TRBJ2-3; 10 nucleotides match TRBD2. CDR1 SQVTM and CDR2 ANQGSEA come from the germline V gene. V was pared by 6 bases and J by 2 bases, with 11 bases of the junction left unmatched. The CDR3 has 16 amino acids. The chain's CDR3 is CSVDGLTSGSTDTQYF. The CDR3 DNA sequence: TGCAGCGTCGACGGACTGACTAGCGGGTCCACAGATACGCAGTATTTT.

The chain has TRBV15 and TRBJ2-2, with 15 bases matching TRBD2. The V gene end was trimmed by 8 bases and the J gene end by 0 bases; junction bases not matched to a gene: 4. CDR3 length equals 17 residues. CDR1 and CDR2 from the germline V gene are LNHNV and YYDKDF (reference sequence). Here the CDR3 DNA reads TGTGCCACCCGGAGGACTAGCGGGGGGGCGAACACCGGGGAGCTGTTTTTT. As protein: CATRRTSGGANTGELFF.

The chain has TRBV10-1 and TRBJ1-4; maybe TRBD1 (5 bases). Trimming left V 2 bases short and J 17 bases short, with 12 bases between. This CDR3 region has 11 residues. Germline V lookup: CDR1 WNHNN, CDR2 SYGVQD (reference sequence). CDR3 DNA: TGCGCCAGCAGTGAGGGGACCGCGTCTTTTTTT. This gives the protein CASSEGTASFF.

The genes are TRBV19 and TRBJ2-2; TRBD2 aligns across 7 bases. The germline V gene has CDR1 LNHDA and CDR2 SQIVND (reference sequence). The CDR3 extends over 15 amino acids. V lost 7 bases to trimming and J lost 0 bases; unmatched junction nucleotides: 5. CDR3 sequence: CASTQRDANTGELFF. As DNA, the CDR3 is TGTGCCAGTACCCAGCGGGACGCGAACACCGGGGAGCTGTTTTTT.

The CDR3 nucleotides read TGTGCCAGCAGCACCCGGGACAGGGTCAATGAGCAGTTCTTC. Translation: CASSTRDRVNEQFF. This rearrangement joins TRBV11-2 to TRBJ2-1; 9 bases match TRBD1. This CDR3 contains 14 residues. In germline, CDR1 is SGHAT, CDR2 FQNNGV. The trim removed 5 bases at V and 6 bases at J, leaving 5 bases unmatched.

This clone was seen a few times. The genes are TRBV9 and TRBJ2-3; a weak D match, TRBD1 (8 bases). Trimming pared 4 bases from V and 5 bases from J, leaving 23 bases between. The CDR3 length is 17 residues. Germline CDR1 SGDLS, CDR2 YYNGEE. CDR3 nucleotides: TGTGCCAGCAGCTCGGGGAGGGGCAGGGGGCGCATAGATACGCAGTATTTT. It encodes CASSSGRGRGRIDTQYF.

The chain has TRBV3-1 (or the pseudogene TRBV3-2) and TRBJ2-3, with TRBD2 matching over 11 bases. The V gene's germline CDR1 is LGHDT and CDR2 YNNKEL (reference sequence). V trimming: 4 bases; J trimming: 1 base; junction bases outside the gene matches: 1. This CDR3 comprises 15 residues. The CDR3, as DNA: TGTGCCAGCAGCCTACTAGCGGGGGGCACAGATACGCAGTATTTT. The encoded protein is CASSLLAGGTDTQYF.

This clone has just one count. The chain recombines TRBV19 with TRBJ1-2; the match to TRBD1 covers 7 bases. CDR1 is LNHDA and CDR2 is SQIVND in the germline V gene (reference sequence). CDR3 length: 14 amino acids. V shed 8 bases, J shed 6 bases, and the junction held 12 bases outside the gene matches. CDR3 DNA sequence: TGTGCCAGTCGACAGGGCTACGGAGGGGATGGCTACACCTTC. It specifies CASRQGYGGDGYTF.

The chain uses TRBV12-3 or TRBV12-4 and TRBJ2-5; no definite D call. Trimming cost V 7 bases and J 3 bases, with 12 bases left between them. CDR3 size: 13 residues. CDR3 loop: CASTVSTEETQYF. DNA for the CDR3: TGTGCCAGCACCGTCAGCACCGAAGAGACCCAGTACTTC.

This clone came up a few times. This sequence joins TRBV14 and TRBJ2-2; TRBD1 matches 8 bases. The germline CDR1 and CDR2 sequences are SGHDN and FVKESK. The CDR3 loop spans 15 amino acids. V lost 4 bases to trimming and J lost 4 bases; unmatched junction nucleotides: 5. The CDR3 sequence: CASSRTGRPTGELFF. Here the CDR3 DNA reads TGTGCCAGCAGCCGGACAGGGAGACCCACCGGGGAGCTGTTTTTT.

This chain uses TRBV6-5 with TRBJ2-1, with 8 bases matching TRBD1. Germline CDR1 MNHEY, CDR2 SVGAGI. This CDR3 comprises 12 residues. J gave up 8 bases and V 5 bases, and 2 bases lay outside the gene matches. CDR3 region: CASSQDRDEQFF. Written as DNA, the CDR3 is TGTGCCAGCAGTCAGGACAGGGATGAGCAGTTCTTC.

Concerning this clone itself: This probably arose from a read error, given a far larger clone one base away. The same CDR3 arises from other DNA sequences in this sample as well. The rearrangement links TRBV6-5 to TRBJ2-7; D ambiguous. Germline loops: CDR1 MNHEY, CDR2 SVGAGI. Trimming cost V 2 bases and J 1 base, with 6 bases left between them. The CDR3 covers 13 residues. CDR3 DNA: TGTGCCAGCAGTTACGGGGATTCCTACGAGCAGTACTTC. This sequence encodes CASSYGDSYEQYF.

The J gene is TRBJ1-4, the V gene TRBV28; 10 bases match TRBD1. This CDR3 has 15 amino acids. Germline CDR1 is MDHEN and CDR2 is SYDVKM. The V gene end was trimmed by 5 bases and the J gene end by 8 bases; junction bases not matched to a gene: 8. CDR3 in DNA: TGTGCCAGCAGTGCATTAGGGGGACAGGGGGAAAAACTGTTTTTT. Its protein product is CASSALGGQGEKLFF.

The chain joins TRBV18 to TRBJ1-2, with a possible D match to TRBD1 (5 bases). V was cut by 2 bases and J by 5 bases, with 15 bases left in between. The germline V gene encodes CDR1 KGHSH and CDR2 LQKENI. CDR3 length equals 15 residues. The CDR3 region has the DNA TGTGCCAGCTCACCAATGGACACTCGAGAATATGGCTACACCTTC. Protein sequence: CASSPMDTREYGYTF. The variable domain in full, completed from reference TRBV18 and TRBJ1-2, reads NAGVMQNPRHLVRRRGQEARLRCSPMKGHSHVYWYRQLPEEGLKFMVYLQKENIIDESGMPKERFSAEFPKEGPSILRIQQVVRGDSAAYFCASSPMDTREYGYTFGSGTRLTVV.

The CDR3 coding sequence is TGTGCCAGTAGTCGAGCCGGGACACCTAGCTACAATGAGCAGTTCTTC. Translated, it gives CASSRAGTPSYNEQFF. The V call is TRBV19, the J call TRBJ2-1; D perhaps matches TRBD1 (6 bases). Trimming removed 5 bases from V and 3 bases from J, with 17 bases in between. The CDR3 runs to 16 residues. CDR1 LNHDA and CDR2 SQIVND come from the germline V gene (reference sequence).

V gene TRBV5-1 combines with J gene TRBJ1-1, with D perhaps TRBD1 (5 bases). Germline CDR1 SGHRS, CDR2 YFSETQ. Trimming shortened V by 4 bases and J by 6 bases, and 13 bases separated the two germline ends. The length of the CDR3 is 13 residues. The CDR3 protein is CASSIGDEPEAFF. In DNA form, the CDR3 reads TGCGCCAGCAGCATAGGGGATGAGCCTGAAGCTTTCTTT.

The chain has TRBV18 and TRBJ2-7, with 9 nucleotides matching TRBD2. The CDR3 totals 18 residues. Germline lookup yields CDR1 KGHSH and CDR2 LQKENI. V was clipped by 1 base and J by 6 bases; unmatched bases: 16. The CDR3 nucleotides are TGTGCCAGCTCACCACGACTAGCGGAGGCCCGGCGGGGAGGCGAGCAGTACTTC. This codes for CASSPRLAEARRGGEQYF.

This clone was picked up a small number of times. CDR3 residues: CASSEVAGEGDEQFF. The CDR3 DNA sequence: TGTGCCAGCAGTGAGGTTGCGGGGGAGGGCGATGAGCAGTTCTTC. This chain uses TRBV6-4 with TRBJ2-1, with TRBD2 matching over 7 bases. CDR1 is MRHNA and CDR2 is SNTAGT in the germline V gene. V was clipped by 3 bases and J by 8 bases; unmatched bases: 10. This CDR3 has 15 amino acids.

The chain combines TRBV18 with TRBJ1-6; D is uncertain. Germline assignment: CDR1 KGHSH and CDR2 LQKENI. V lost 2 bases, J lost 8 bases, and 7 bases lay in between. The CDR3 consists of 13 residues. As DNA, the CDR3 is TGTGCCAGCTCACCAATGGACTATTCACCCCTCCACTTT. It codes for CASSPMDYSPLHF.

The J gene is TRBJ1-1, the V gene TRBV27, with 7 bases fitting TRBD1. CDR3 length equals 14 residues. J lost 4 bases, V lost 8 bases, and 10 bases had no gene match. The germline CDR1 and CDR2 sequences are MNHEY and SMNVEV (reference sequence). The CDR3 coding sequence is TGTGCCAGCCGCTTGGGACAGCCCTTCACTGAAGCTTTCTTT. Translating it yields CASRLGQPFTEAFF.

A note on this clone: Relative to the germline gene, one junction end is altered; a read error may explain this. The chain has TRBV27 and TRBJ1-1; D ambiguous. The length of the CDR3 is 14 residues. Germline V gives CDR1 MNHEY, CDR2 SMNVEV (reference sequence). DNA of the CDR3: TGTGCCAGCAGTTTATCTCACAGCCGACCTGAGGCTTTCTTT. Residues: CASSLSHSRPEAFF.

CDR3 bases: TGTGCCAGTAGCCTTCGTAGCACTAGCACAGATACGCAGTATTTT. This sequence encodes CASSLRSTSTDTQYF. V is TRBV19 and J is TRBJ2-3, with D unclear. The V end lost 6 bases, the J end lost 0 bases, and 13 bases lay between the germline ends. From germline, CDR1 is LNHDA and CDR2 SQIVND (reference sequence). The CDR3 is 15 residues long. The variable domain in full, completed from reference TRBV19 and TRBJ2-3, reads DGGITQSPKYLFRKEGQNVTLSCEQNLNHDAMYWYRQDPGQGLRLIYYSQIVNDFQKGDIAEGYSVSREKKESFPLTVTSAQKNPTAFYLCASSLRSTSTDTQYFGPGTRLTVL.

V gene TRBV5-1 combines with J gene TRBJ2-7; D is perhaps TRBD1 (6 bases). Germline V gene sequence: CDR1 SGHRS, CDR2 YFSETQ. Trimming removed 0 bases from V and 6 bases from J, with 13 bases in between. There are 14 residues in the CDR3. CDR3 in amino acids: CASSLVAGAPEQYF. The DNA of the CDR3 is TGCGCCAGCAGCTTGGTTGCAGGGGCCCCCGAGCAGTACTTC.

CDR3 nucleotide sequence: TGTGCCAGCAGCGCCACTAGGTTCCATGAGCAGTTCTTC. Translating it yields CASSATRFHEQFF. The chain has TRBV11-2 and TRBJ2-1; a weak D match, TRBD2 (5 bases). Germline-derived CDR1 and CDR2 are SGHAT and FQNNGV. This CDR3 is built from 13 residues. The V end lost 5 bases, the J end lost 8 bases, and 13 bases lay between the germline ends.

V and J are TRBV5-1 and TRBJ1-4, with 9 positions matching TRBD1. CDR3 size: 14 residues. Unmatched junction bases numbered 4, after V lost 3 bases and J lost 7 bases. Germline V lookup: CDR1 SGHRS, CDR2 YFSETQ. The chain's CDR3 is CASSSQTGGEKLFF. Here the CDR3 DNA reads TGCGCCAGCAGCTCCCAGACAGGGGGTGAAAAACTGTTTTTT.

The CDR3 nucleotides read TGTGCCAGCAGCTTAGGAAGAGGGGGGAACTATGGCTACACCTTC. Encoded protein: CASSLGRGGNYGYTF. The chain recombines TRBV7-6 with TRBJ1-2; possibly TRBD1 for D (6 bases). The CDR3 is 15 amino acids. Trimming removed 1 base from V and 2 bases from J, with 11 bases in between. The germline gives CDR1 SGHVS, CDR2 FNYEAQ.